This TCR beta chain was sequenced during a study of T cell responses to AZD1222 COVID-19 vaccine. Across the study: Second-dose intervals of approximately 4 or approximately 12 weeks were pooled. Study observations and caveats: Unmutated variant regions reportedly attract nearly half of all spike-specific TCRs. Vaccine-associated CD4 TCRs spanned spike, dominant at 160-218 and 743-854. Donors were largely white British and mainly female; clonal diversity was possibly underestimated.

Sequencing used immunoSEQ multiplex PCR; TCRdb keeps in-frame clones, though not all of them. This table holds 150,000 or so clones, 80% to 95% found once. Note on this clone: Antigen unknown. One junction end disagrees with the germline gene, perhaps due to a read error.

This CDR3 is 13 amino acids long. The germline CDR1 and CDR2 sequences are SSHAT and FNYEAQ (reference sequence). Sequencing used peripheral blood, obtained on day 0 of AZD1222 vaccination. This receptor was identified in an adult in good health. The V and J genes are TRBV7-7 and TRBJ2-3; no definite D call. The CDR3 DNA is TGTGCTAGCAGCTTAGGAGTTACAGATACGCAGTATTTT. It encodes CASSLGVTDTQYF.